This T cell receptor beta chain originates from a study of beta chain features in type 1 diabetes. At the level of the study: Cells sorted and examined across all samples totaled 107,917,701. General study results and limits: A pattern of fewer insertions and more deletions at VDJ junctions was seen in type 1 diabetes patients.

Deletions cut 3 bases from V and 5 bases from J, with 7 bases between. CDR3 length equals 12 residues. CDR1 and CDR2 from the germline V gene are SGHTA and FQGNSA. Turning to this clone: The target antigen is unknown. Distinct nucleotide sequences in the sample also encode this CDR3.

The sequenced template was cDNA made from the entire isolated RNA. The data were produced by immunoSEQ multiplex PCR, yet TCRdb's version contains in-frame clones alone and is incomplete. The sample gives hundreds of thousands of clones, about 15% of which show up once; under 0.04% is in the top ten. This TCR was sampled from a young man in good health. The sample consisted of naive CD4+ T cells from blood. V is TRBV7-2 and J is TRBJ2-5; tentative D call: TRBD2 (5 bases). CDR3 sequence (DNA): TGTGCCAGCAGCTTGGGAGCGGAGACCCAGTACTTC. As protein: CASSLGAETQYF.